This T cell receptor (beta chain) was recorded in a study of regulatory T cells in long-lasting Graves disease. Documented time point: persistent/refractory GD, antithyroid drugs over 5 years with positive TRAb. PBMC-extracted RNA yielded the TCR library. This clonotype appeared many times. This CDR3 comprises 14 residues. CDR1 is MDHEN and CDR2 is SYDVKM in the germline V gene. After removal of 4 bases from V and 4 bases from J, the junction contained 5 bases not matched to a gene. Through Arm-PCR of CDR3 regions and iRepertoire HTBI primers, TCR beta libraries were built. TCRdb re-called the multiplex PCR reads through MiXCR, storing one row per CDR3 protein. This table holds fewer than 450,000 distinct CDR3 sequences, less than 25% found once.

The clonotype was recovered from a female donor with Graves disease. The chain joins TRBV28 to TRBJ2-7; the match to TRBD1 covers 9 bases. Material: peripheral blood mononuclear cells (PBMCs), obtained when the disease was refractory, from a patient treated with antithyroid drugs. The CDR3 loop is CASSSRDREYEQYF. The CDR3 nucleotides are TGTGCCAGCAGTTCCCGGGACAGGGAATACGAGCAGTACTTC.